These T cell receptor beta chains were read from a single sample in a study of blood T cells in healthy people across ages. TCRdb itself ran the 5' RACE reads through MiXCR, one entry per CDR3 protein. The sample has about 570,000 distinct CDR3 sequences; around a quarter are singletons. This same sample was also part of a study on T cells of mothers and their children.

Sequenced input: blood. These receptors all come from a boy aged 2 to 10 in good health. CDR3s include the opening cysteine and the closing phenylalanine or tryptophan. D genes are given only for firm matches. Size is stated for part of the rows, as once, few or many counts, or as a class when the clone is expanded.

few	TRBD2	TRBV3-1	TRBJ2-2	CASSHRAGVEAGELFF	TGTGCCAGCAGCCATAGAGCGGGAGTGGAAGCCGGGGAGCTGTTTTTT
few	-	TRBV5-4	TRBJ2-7	CASSLDGRDYEQYF	TGTGCCAGCAGCTTGGATGGCAGGGACTACGAGCAGTACTTC
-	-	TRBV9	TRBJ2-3	CASSVYPFVGEEAADTQYF	TGTGCCAGCAGCGTATACCCCTTTGTGGGGGAGGAAGCGGCAGATACGCAGTATTTT
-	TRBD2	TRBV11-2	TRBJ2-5	CASRGLAGASETQYF	TGTGCCAGCAGGGGGCTAGCGGGGGCCTCAGAGACCCAGTACTTC
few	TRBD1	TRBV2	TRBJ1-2	CASSGQGLHYGYTF	TGTGCCAGCAGTGGACAGGGGCTTCACTATGGCTACACCTTC
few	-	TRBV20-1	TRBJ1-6	CSALPQGLNSPLHF	TGCAGTGCTCTCCCACAGGGTTTGAATTCACCCCTCCACTTT
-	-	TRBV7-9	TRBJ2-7	CASNPVPGVDEQYF	TGTGCCAGCAACCCGGTGCCAGGGGTTGACGAGCAGTACTTC
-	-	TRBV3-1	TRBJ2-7	CATGEAGPTYEQYF	TGTGCCACCGGGGAGGCGGGGCCTACCTACGAGCAGTACTTC
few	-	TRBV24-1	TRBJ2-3	CATSETGSDTQYF	TGTGCCACCAGCGAGACAGGTTCAGATACGCAGTATTTT
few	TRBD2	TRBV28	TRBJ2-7	CASRGLAGIQYEQYF	TGTGCCAGCAGGGGACTAGCGGGGATCCAATACGAGCAGTACTTC
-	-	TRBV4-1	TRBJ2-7	CASSLASGAIYEQYF	TGCGCCAGCAGCCTCGCTTCCGGGGCCATCTACGAGCAGTACTTC
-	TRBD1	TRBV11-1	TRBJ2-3	CASSLRVLDLGQGDTDTQYF	TGTGCCAGCAGCCTAAGGGTATTGGACCTCGGACAGGGCGACACAGATACGCAGTATTTT
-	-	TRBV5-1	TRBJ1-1	CASSLERGEAFF	TGCGCCAGCAGCTTGGAGAGGGGTGAAGCTTTCTTT
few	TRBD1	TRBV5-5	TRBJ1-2	CASYGTGASNYGYTF	TGTGCCAGCTACGGGACAGGGGCGTCTAACTATGGCTACACCTTC
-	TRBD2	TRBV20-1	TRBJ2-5	CSARRLAGRETQYF	TGCAGTGCTAGAAGACTAGCGGGGAGAGAGACCCAGTACTTC
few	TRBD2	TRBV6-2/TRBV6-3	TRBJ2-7	CASSRRTSGSYEQYF	TGTGCCAGCAGTCGAAGGACTAGCGGTTCCTACGAGCAGTACTTC
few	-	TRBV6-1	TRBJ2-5	CASSEAGGRETQYF	TGTGCCAGCAGTGAAGCGGGGGGGCGAGAGACCCAGTACTTC
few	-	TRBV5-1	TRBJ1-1	CASSSTRAQNTEAFF	TGCGCCAGCAGCTCCACCCGGGCCCAGAACACTGAAGCTTTCTTT
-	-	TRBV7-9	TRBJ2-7	CASSLDRETYEQYF	TGTGCCAGCAGCTTGGACAGAGAGACCTACGAGCAGTACTTC